This TCR beta chain is from a study of spatial heterogeneity in lung cancer. At the level of the study: Available follow-up PBMC samples, collected a median of about 24 months post-resection, were sequenced. Detected beta-chain sequences consistently exceeded alpha-chain sequences. Study observations and caveats: Follow-up blood showed ubiquitous expanded tumor TCRs less than blood at resection did.

Each CDR3 protein is one row after TCRdb ran MiXCR on the 5' RACE reads. The table records about 52,000 distinct CDR3 sequences, about 7.4% of them present only once. Time point reported: blood at routine non-recurrence follow-up after resection. Unsorted samples of tumor, nontumor lung or frozen PBMC had their whole RNA sequenced. CDR1 and CDR2 from the germline V gene are SGHTA and FQGNSA. The CDR3 is 13 residues long. V was pared by 1 base and J by 2 bases, with 4 bases between. At least ten counts were recorded for this clonotype. Antigen unknown. The TCR originated in a female donor with early-stage non-small cell lung cancer. This rearrangement joins TRBV7-2 to TRBJ2-3; D remains unclear. This specimen was PBMCs, taken at follow-up. The CDR3 DNA reads TGTGCCAGCAGCTTAGGCCCCACAGATACGCAGTATTTT. Amino acids: CASSLGPTDTQYF.